The present entry profiles one TCR beta chain with its context. What this receptor recognizes is not known. Per-base qualities were not stored, and no clone one base away is much larger. The receptor library was made with the immunoSEQ multiplex PCR assay. For the multiplex PCR, a mixture combining 60 forward primers for TCR Vbeta segments and 13 reverse primers for TCR Jbeta segments was used. The CDR3 region of rearranged TCR beta genes was amplified from genomic DNA by a multiplex PCR assay. Amplified TCR beta libraries were sequenced as 87-base-pair reads on the Illumina HiSeq System. In the original analysis: A later analysis counted tens of millions of unique TCR beta chains across the 690 or so repertoires, and around 9.9 million of these chains were shared by at least two donors. Raw reads were error-corrected and collapsed into unique sequences by a nearest-neighbor algorithm in which closely related sequences were merged to remove PCR and sequencing errors. V, D and J gene segments were assigned by aligning CDR3 sequences to IMGT reference sequences. Each retained sequence needed at least a six-nucleotide match to both a V gene segment and a J gene segment. A rearrangement was called productive if the CDR3 had no stop codons and remained in frame with V and J, and every other rearrangement was called non-productive. CDR3 was defined by IMGT convention, running from the second conserved V-encoded cysteine to the conserved J-encoded phenylalanine. The earlier analysis of 450 to 750 of the donors excluded any sequence lacking an unambiguous match to a single V gene segment. An earlier analysis of approximately 590 of the donors classified V segments as functional when productive rearrangements were above 56.7% and as segregating when the standard deviation between donors was above 5%. A statistical classification framework was built for diagnosing cytomegalovirus status from the catalog of TCR beta chain sequences. A later analysis assigned V and J genes by comparing TCR nucleotide sequences with IMGT/GENE-DB human TR gene sequences. A later analysis assigned CDR3 sequences and most-parsimonious VDJ recombination scenarios with the TCRdist pipeline. A later analysis defined each TCR beta chain by its CDR3 amino acid sequence plus V-gene family, and excluded reads lacking a unique V-gene family. In a later analysis, approximately 590 highly shared, low-generation-probability nucleotide sequences were removed to address suspected cross-contamination and a sequencing artifact. A later analysis calculated a clonal expansion index for each public chain from normalized within-repertoire ranks of inferred template counts. A later analysis computed generation probabilities with a VDJ recombination model fitted to out-of-frame rearrangements, and checked the results against IGoR. In a later analysis, TCR-TCR, TCR-HLA and TCR-CMV co-occurrence was scored with hypergeometric tests, and a repertoire-size bias correction was applied to TCR pairs. A later analysis estimated false discovery rates by permuting HLA or CMV assignments 20 times. In a later analysis, co-occurring TCRs were grouped using DBSCAN, and TCRdist sequence similarity was added for clustering within HLA-allele-positive subsets. For co-occurrence clustering, repertoires with fewer than 30,000 or more than 120,000 public chains were excluded, along with about five repertoires with anomalous nucleotide sharing. In TCRdb, the immuneACCESS table is reduced to in-frame sequences with V and J assigned. These tables do not hold every clone; where another copy was compared, an unresolved V gene accounts for under half, and the others remain unexplained. Clone size and V and J calls were adopted from that table, with D and trimming inferred from the DNA. This sample holds over 150,000 clones; 80% were observed only once. The ten largest account for 4.5% to 7% of the sample.

The cohort consisted of 650 to 850 healthy bone marrow donors. At the time of sampling, every cohort member was nominally healthy, though immune exposures that went unrecorded were likely present. The donor tested CMV seropositive and was one of the 289 seropositive cohort members. Each donor provided a peripheral blood sample, and peripheral blood mononuclear cells were used for TCR beta sequencing. Genomic DNA was extracted from the blood cell samples with the Qiagen DNeasy Blood Extraction Kit. CDR1 and CDR2 were assigned from the germline V gene (reference sequence) as MNHEY and SMNVEV. For this chain, trimming is 4 bases at the V end and 8 bases at the J end, and the number of junction bases without a gene match is 4. The CDR3 has 12 amino acids, counting the end cysteine and phenylalanine. Only CDR3 DNA is held: 36 bases, read in frame from base 1. This entry is derived from a study of cytomegalovirus exposure and HLA in healthy donors (dated by TCRdb to the late 2010s). Turning to the overall study: According to an earlier analysis of a few hundred of the donors, 150 million to 200 million T cells yielded 90 million to 140 million unique TCR beta sequences and 276 Gb of sequence data. About 330 gigabases of sequencing data and 70 million to 95 million unique TCR sequences made up an early release that covered about 640 HLA-typed donors. The genetic ancestry cluster associated with self-reported Caucasian donors included over 80% of the roughly 380 genotyped donors. The study was designed to test whether signatures of past pathogen exposure could be identified by cataloging public T cell receptors. Using immunosequencing, the study profiled T cell repertoires from some 670 subjects and related those repertoires to cytomegalovirus serostatus. Along with the roughly 670-subject first cohort, a separate validation cohort of over 90 different subjects was used. To predict cytomegalovirus infection status, the study brought together high-throughput TCR immunosequencing, statistical association of individual TCRs with disease status, and machine learning. A later analysis re-examined previously published TCR beta repertoires from several hundred donors and added high-resolution HLA genotyping to investigate patterns of TCR occurrence. Rather than drawing on any new phenotypic data, the later analysis identified candidate immune exposures from TCR beta sequences and the way those sequences occurred across donors. In an earlier analysis of more than 550 of the donors, high-throughput TCR beta sequencing was used to judge whether each TCR beta V gene segment behaved as functional or pseudogenic. Donor age, sex, ethnicity and CMV serostatus were compiled together with the repertoire data. Genome-wide SNP genotypes for about 55% of the roughly 670 donors were used in a later genetic analysis, which treated that subset as a discovery cohort. All discovery cohort repertoires had been generated using a single sequencing platform. Both class I and class II loci were covered by HLA typing, at four-digit resolution. Typing coverage differed by locus: A, B, C, DRB1 and DQB1 were typed in about 620-640 donors, DQA1 in roughly 510, DPA1 in approximately 600, and DPB1 in 450 to 490. About five DR-DQ haplotypes were treated as single units for association and clustering because of strong linkage in the cohort. Across roughly 420 genotyped donors of the cohort, an average of about 240,000 unique TCR beta nucleotide sequences per donor were sequenced, and around 19% of those sequences were non-productive.

What the work shows at the level of the full study, not this receptor alone: A later analysis associated some 17,000 TCR beta sequences with specific HLA alleles at a false discovery rate of 0.05. The only immune exposure information available for the cohort was CMV serostatus. Compared with equally common non-associated chains, HLA-associated TCR beta chains in a later analysis were more clonally expanded and had lower generation probabilities. According to a later analysis, parvovirus B19, influenza, CMV and Epstein-Barr virus appeared linked to several top co-occurrence clusters. Cytomegalovirus status was reported to be diagnosed by the classifier with high specificity and sensitivity in both the original and validation cohorts. According to the authors, the approach could potentially be generalized to other disease states and immunological phenotypes. The cohort was sequenced for TCR beta chains only, and without alpha or paired-chain data the features that could be detected were limited. Because counts were too low, 15 to 20 rarely observed V segments, including chromosome 9 orphons, were left out of the earlier analysis of approximately 580 of the donors. A cluster of highly shared sequence variants was judged likely to be a technical artifact of the sequencing pipeline. A later genetic analysis associated a missense DCLRE1C variant with V-gene and J-gene trimming of TCR beta chains, and an independent cohort replicated the association. Because HLA typing was unavailable for some donors at each locus, only the typed subset was used in association tests. In a later analysis, most CMV-associated TCR beta chains were found to appear HLA-restricted, with HLA associations seemingly driven largely by CMV exposure. When HLA alleles, especially DR and DQ, strongly co-occurred, TCR associations were difficult to assign to individual alleles. Three of the identified cytomegalovirus-associated TCR beta chains were confirmed in vitro to be specific for cytomegalovirus antigens. The 87-base-pair reads could not distinguish some IMGT-functional V segments, including TRBV6-2 and TRBV6-3, so those segments were excluded. Most TCR sequences were seen in very few donors, while some public TCRs were found in many individuals. Broadly in line with IMGT annotations, most TCR beta V segments showed up in productive rearrangements about 87% or about 30% of the time in an earlier analysis of several hundred of the donors. A later genetic analysis reported fewer N-insertions in productive TCRs among donors in an Asian-associated ancestry cluster than the roughly 700-donor mean. Correlated functional status among segregating V segments might be attributable to linkage disequilibrium, but an unknown experimental factor could not be ruled out. The study listed 164 TCR beta chains as associated with cytomegalovirus. A further reported finding was that TCR beta sequences accurately predicted the HLA-A and HLA-B alleles for most subjects in the first cohort. Presence/absence analyses assumed roughly uniform sequencing depth across donors, an assumption that may not hold. In a later analysis, the rate of TCR association differed among HLA loci, with DRB1 alleles having the most associated TCRs and HLA-C alleles having the fewest.

The clonotype originates from a woman in her 40s in good health and CMV-seropositive. The specimen sequenced was PBMCs. The V gene is TRBV27 and the J gene is TRBJ1-2; 7 central bases correspond to TRBD1. The bases are TGTGCCAGCAGTTCACAGGGGCGAGGCTACACCTTC. Its amino acids are CASSSQGRGYTF.